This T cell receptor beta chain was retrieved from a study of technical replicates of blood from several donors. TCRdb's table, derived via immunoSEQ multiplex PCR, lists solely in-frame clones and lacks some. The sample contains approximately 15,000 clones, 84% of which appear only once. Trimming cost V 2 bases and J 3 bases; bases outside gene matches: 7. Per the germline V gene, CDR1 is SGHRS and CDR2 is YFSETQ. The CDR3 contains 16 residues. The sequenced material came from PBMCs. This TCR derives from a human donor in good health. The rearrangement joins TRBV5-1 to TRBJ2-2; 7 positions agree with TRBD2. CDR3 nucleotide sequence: TGCGCCAGCAGCTTCCGACTAGCTAGCTACACCGGGGAGCTGTTTTTT. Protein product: CASSFRLASYTGELFF. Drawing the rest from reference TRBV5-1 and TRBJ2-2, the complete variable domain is KAGVTQTPRYLIKTRGQQVTLSCSPISGHRSVSWYQQTPGQGLQFLFEYFSETQRNKGNFPGRFSGRQFSNSRSEMNVSTLELGDSALYLCASSFRLASYTGELFFGEGSRLTVL.